These 15 T cell receptor beta chains were all obtained from the same sample, sequenced in a study of blood T cell repertoires in COVID-19. Sequenced by immunoSEQ multiplex PCR; TCRdb stores in-frame clones only, minus some. The table lists about 140,000 clones, 84% of them singletons, with 8% to 9% in the top ten. Material: peripheral blood. Receptors originate from a man aged 25 to 40 with COVID-19, enrolled during active disease.

CDR3 DNA sequence: TGTGCCAGCAGTTATCGTAGCGTAGGACAGACCACAGATACGCAGTATTTT. It codes for CASSYRSVGQTTDTQYF. The chain couples TRBV27 to TRBJ2-3; maybe TRBD1 (6 bases). From germline, CDR1 is MNHEY and CDR2 SMNVEV (reference sequence). The CDR3 is 17 residues long. V lost 4 bases, J lost 2 bases, and 19 bases lay in between.

The chain has TRBV6-6 and TRBJ2-3; D ambiguous. The CDR3 runs to 14 residues. Trimming took off 5 bases at V and 3 bases at J, with 12 bases between the two ends. Germline V gene data show CDR1 as MNHNY and CDR2 as SVGAGI (reference sequence). The CDR3 region has the DNA TGTGCCAGCAGTGATCATAGTCTTACAGATACGCAGTATTTT. Its protein is CASSDHSLTDTQYF.

V usage is TRBV6-1 and J usage is TRBJ2-1, with TRBD1 identical over 12 bases. The CDR3 covers 15 residues. Looked up from germline, CDR1 is MNHNS and CDR2 is SASEGT. The trim removed 5 bases at V and 4 bases at J, leaving 3 bases unmatched. The CDR3 loop reads CASSSGQGAYNEQFF. As DNA, the CDR3 is TGTGCCAGCAGTTCGGGACAGGGGGCTTACAATGAGCAGTTCTTC.

V usage is TRBV9 and J usage is TRBJ2-5; D may be TRBD1 (6 bases). V lost 6 bases and J lost 4, with 19 bases in between. The CDR3 extends over 15 amino acids. The germline V gene has CDR1 SGDLS and CDR2 YYNGEE. The DNA for the CDR3 is TGTGCCAGCAACCGGGACACATCCTTTGGAGAGACCCAGTACTTC. Translation: CASNRDTSFGETQYF.

The chain's CDR3 is CASSHIGQGMNRNTIYF. The CDR3 DNA is TGCGCCAGCAGCCATATAGGACAGGGTATGAATAGGAACACCATATATTTT. This sequence joins TRBV4-1 and TRBJ1-3; 8 bases align to TRBD1. Losses at the gene ends were 3 bases for V and 7 bases for J; bases not matched to a gene: 14. Germline loops: CDR1 MGHRA, CDR2 YSYEKL. There are 17 residues in the CDR3.

The chain carries TRBV9 and TRBJ1-1; the D gene is possibly TRBD1 (5 bases). The V gene lost 4 bases and the J gene lost 4 bases, with 17 bases spanning the gap. Germline CDR1 is SGDLS and CDR2 is YYNGEE. This CDR3 has 15 amino acids. This chain's CDR3 is CASSSRSRDGTEAFF. The CDR3 DNA reads TGTGCCAGCAGCTCCCGATCCAGGGATGGCACTGAAGCTTTCTTT. Drawing the rest from reference TRBV9 and TRBJ1-1, the complete variable domain is DSGVTQTPKHLITATGQRVTLRCSPRSGDLSVYWYQQSLDQGLQFLIQYYNGEERAKGNILERFSAQQFPDLHSELNLSSLELGDSALYFCASSSRSRDGTEAFFGQGTRLTVV.

V gene TRBV18 combines with J gene TRBJ2-1; 11 bases are a match to TRBD2. Per the germline V gene, CDR1 is KGHSH and CDR2 is LQKENI. CDR3 length equals 17 residues. V was clipped by 3 bases and J by 5 bases; unmatched bases: 9. CDR3 DNA: TGTGCCAGCTCACCTTTAGGACTAGCGGGCCCCAACAATGAGCAGTTCTTC. It codes for CASSPLGLAGPNNEQFF.

The CDR3 sequence is CASSLEVDNYEQYF. The DNA for the CDR3 is TGTGCCAGCAGCTTAGAGGTGGACAACTACGAGCAGTACTTC. The chain couples TRBV7-9 to TRBJ2-7, with D possibly matching TRBD1 (5 bases). The V and J ends lost 1 base and 3 bases respectively, with 10 bases between them. Looked up from germline, CDR1 is SEHNR and CDR2 is FQNEAQ (reference sequence). This CDR3 is built from 14 residues.

V and J are TRBV19 and TRBJ1-5, with D possibly TRBD1 on 6 matching bases. The CDR3 totals 18 residues. Germline lookup yields CDR1 LNHDA and CDR2 SQIVND (reference sequence). Trimming stripped 1 base from V and 1 base from J, with 17 bases between. The CDR3 region is CASSIGQVRGASNQPQHF. In DNA form, the CDR3 reads TGTGCCAGTAGTATAGGCCAGGTCAGGGGTGCGAGCAATCAGCCCCAGCATTTT.

The genes are TRBV6-2 or TRBV6-3 and TRBJ2-1; no definite D call. Trimming pared 5 bases from V and 10 bases from J, leaving 9 bases between. Germline assignment: CDR1 MNHEY and CDR2 SVGEGT. The CDR3 consists of 11 residues. CDR3 protein: CASSLEEEQFF. In DNA form, the CDR3 reads TGTGCCAGCAGTCTCGAAGAGGAGCAGTTCTTC.

This clone came up a few times. The chain has TRBV19 and TRBJ1-4, with TRBD1 matching over 8 bases. Germline CDR1 LNHDA, CDR2 SQIVND (reference sequence). The CDR3 spans 15 residues. V lost 2 bases and J lost 6; bases outside the gene matches: 5. This chain's CDR3 is CASSILRGRDEKLFF. As DNA, the CDR3 is TGTGCCAGTAGTATACTCAGGGGGCGCGATGAAAAACTGTTTTTT.

There are a few counts of this clone. The chain joins TRBV19 to TRBJ2-3, with D tentatively TRBD1 (5 bases). Deletions cut 3 bases from V and 7 bases from J, with 14 bases between. The germline V gene has CDR1 LNHDA and CDR2 SQIVND (reference sequence). The CDR3 runs 14 residues. This chain's CDR3 is CASSMRQGPNTQYF. The CDR3 DNA sequence: TGTGCCAGTAGTATGCGGCAGGGCCCGAATACGCAGTATTTT.

V gene TRBV12-3 or TRBV12-4 combines with J gene TRBJ2-5; tentatively, D is TRBD2 (6 bases). The CDR3 spans 12 residues. V dropped 3 bases and J dropped 7 bases, with 9 bases sitting between them. In nucleotides, the CDR3 is TGTGCCAGCAGTTTGGGACTGACGACCCAGTACTTC. Its protein product is CASSLGLTTQYF.

The genes are TRBV5-4 and TRBJ2-1; 8 bases match TRBD1. CDR3 size: 14 residues. V lost 3 bases, J lost 5 bases, and 4 bases stayed unmatched. Germline CDR1 and CDR2: SGHNT and YYREEE (reference sequence). Here the CDR3 reads CASSSQGANNEQFF. In nucleotides, the CDR3 is TGTGCCAGCAGCTCCCAGGGGGCGAACAATGAGCAGTTCTTC.

The J gene is TRBJ2-7, the V gene TRBV6-5, with TRBD1 matching 12 bases. The V gene's germline CDR1 is MNHEY and CDR2 SVGAGI. CDR3 length equals 14 residues. V trimming: 7 bases; J trimming: 4 bases; junction bases outside the gene matches: 5. The CDR3 DNA is TGTGCCAGCACGTTGGGACAGGGGGCTTACGAGCAGTACTTC. It is translated as CASTLGQGAYEQYF.